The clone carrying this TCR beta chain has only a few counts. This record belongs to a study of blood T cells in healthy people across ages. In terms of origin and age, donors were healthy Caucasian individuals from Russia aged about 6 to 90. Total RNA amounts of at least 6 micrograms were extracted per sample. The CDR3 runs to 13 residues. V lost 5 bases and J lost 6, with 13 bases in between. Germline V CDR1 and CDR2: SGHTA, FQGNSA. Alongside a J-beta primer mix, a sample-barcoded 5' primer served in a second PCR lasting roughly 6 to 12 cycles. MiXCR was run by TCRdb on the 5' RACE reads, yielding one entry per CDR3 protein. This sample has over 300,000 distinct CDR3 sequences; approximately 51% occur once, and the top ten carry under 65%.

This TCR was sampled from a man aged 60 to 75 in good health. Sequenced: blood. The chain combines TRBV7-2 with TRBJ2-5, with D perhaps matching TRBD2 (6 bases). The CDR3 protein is CASSPGAGKTQYF. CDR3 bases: TGTGCCAGCAGCCCTGGGGCGGGAAAGACCCAGTACTTC. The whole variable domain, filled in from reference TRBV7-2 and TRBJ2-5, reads GAGVSQSPSNKVTEKGKDVELRCDPISGHTALYWYRQSLGQGLEFLIYFQGNSAPDKSGLPSDRFSAERTGGSVSTLTIQRTQQEDSAVYLCASSPGAGKTQYFGPGTRLLVL.